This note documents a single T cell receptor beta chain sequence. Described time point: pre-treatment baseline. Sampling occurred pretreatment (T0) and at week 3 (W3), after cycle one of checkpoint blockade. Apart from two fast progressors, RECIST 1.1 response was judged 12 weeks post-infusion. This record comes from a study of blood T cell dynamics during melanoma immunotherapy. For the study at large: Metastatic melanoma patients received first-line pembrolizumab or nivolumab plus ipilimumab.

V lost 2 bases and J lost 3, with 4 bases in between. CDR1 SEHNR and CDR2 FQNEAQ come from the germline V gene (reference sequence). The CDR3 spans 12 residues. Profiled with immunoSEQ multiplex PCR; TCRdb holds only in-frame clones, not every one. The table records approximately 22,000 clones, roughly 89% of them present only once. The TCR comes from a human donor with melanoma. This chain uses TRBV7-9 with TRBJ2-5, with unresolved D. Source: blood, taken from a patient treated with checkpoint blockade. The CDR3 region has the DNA TGTGCCAGCAGCTTAAGGGAAGAGACCCAGTACTTC. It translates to CASSLREETQYF.